These T cell receptor beta chains were read from a single sample in a study of blood T cell repertoires in COVID-19. Generated by immunoSEQ multiplex PCR, the TCRdb table keeps only in-frame clones and is missing some. The repertoire holds some 240,000 clones, with around 83% as singletons. The specimen sequenced was PBMCs or T cells enriched from blood (not recorded which). The receptors were gathered from a woman between 50 and 59 years old who had been exposed to COVID-19. CDR3s leave out the opening cysteine and the closing phenylalanine or tryptophan. Size values are once, few and many counts, or a class for expanded clones, and some rows have none.

V gene	J gene	clone size	CDR3 protein
TRBV10-3	TRBJ1-2	-	AISGANYGYT
TRBV15	TRBJ1-3	few	ATMRGYAGNTIY
TRBV5-1	TRBJ1-1	-	ASSSPGQGARVPEAF
TRBV15	TRBJ2-2	-	ATSMARARTGELF
TRBV7-9	TRBJ2-7	-	ASSLAQRPLDEQY
TRBV19	TRBJ1-3	-	ATRGNPSLDTIY
TRBV3-1/TRBV3-2	TRBJ2-1	-	ASSQEWGLAGGEQF
TRBV4-2	TRBJ2-3	-	ASSPRGTDTQY
TRBV6-5	TRBJ2-7	few	ASRDLYYEQY
TRBV11-2	TRBJ1-2	-	ASSFLGTGSLDYT
TRBV19	TRBJ1-1	-	ASSIFQGNTEAF
TRBV18	TRBJ1-5	-	ASSPIPGQGASQPQH
TRBV5-1	TRBJ2-3	few	ASSLAGQGSADTQY
TRBV7-9	TRBJ1-3	-	ASSRQQSGNTIY
TRBV5-1	TRBJ1-5	-	ASSLAGTGNQPQH
TRBV21-1	TRBJ2-5	-	ASSVQGSKETQY
TRBV5-8	TRBJ1-6	-	ASSLSFSALH
TRBV5-1	TRBJ2-2	few	ASSPDFNTGELF
TRBV29-1	TRBJ1-1	-	SVEGGRTAGAF
TRBV28	TRBJ1-5	-	ASSLKSASAGVYGNQPQH
TRBV5-1	TRBJ2-3	once	ASSPTGIWTDTQY
TRBV2	TRBJ1-5	-	ASKSRQGWSNQPQH
TRBV29-1	TRBJ1-1	many	SVEERARSGAF
TRBV5-1	TRBJ2-1	-	ASSFAGTSGPYEQF
TRBV7-9	TRBJ2-2	-	ASSPFTGELF
TRBV6-1	TRBJ1-4	-	ASSDSSGSSLTEKLF
TRBV19	TRBJ2-2	-	ASSPAAGTANTGELF
TRBV10-1	TRBJ2-6	-	ASIERWWRGLRNSGANVLT
TRBV28	TRBJ2-3	-	ASSNLYTDTQY
TRBV7-2	TRBJ2-5	-	ASSLVSGAETQY
TRBV25-1	TRBJ1-2	-	ASSVDSVNYGYT
TRBV7-3	TRBJ2-3	-	ASSETSVSTDTQY
TRBV7-2	TRBJ2-1	few	ASSPWTSFNEQF
TRBV7-6	TRBJ1-6	once	ASSLWTGEGNSPLH
TRBV28	TRBJ2-3	-	ASSHSPGTSGGTPDTQY
TRBV2	TRBJ2-1	-	ATGGWSNEQF
TRBV10-3	TRBJ2-5	-	AISEGRGETQY
TRBV3-1/TRBV3-2	TRBJ1-1	-	ASSQVPEGGEAF
TRBV20-1	TRBJ2-7	-	SASLGVRTGTYEQY
TRBV5-6	TRBJ2-1	few	ASSWNRGLTYNEQF
TRBV9	TRBJ1-4	-	ASSYGTGNEGLF
TRBV7-2	TRBJ2-2	-	ASSSSTPGELF
TRBV4-1	TRBJ2-7	-	ASSLSTGTEIYEQY
TRBV5-6	TRBJ1-3	-	ASRATGTGNTIY
TRBV4-3	TRBJ1-1	-	ASSQENRGLEAF
TRBV18	TRBJ2-7	-	ASSPTGGAVGEQY
TRBV13	TRBJ2-7	-	ASSLAGSSYEQY
TRBV9	TRBJ1-2	-	ASSVERGNYGYT
TRBV5-5	TRBJ1-2	-	ASSLVTGRDYGYT
TRBV30	TRBJ2-7	-	AWGGGSDYEQY
TRBV7-3	TRBJ1-1	-	ASSLILLRFEAF
TRBV5-1	TRBJ2-4	-	ASSLTAGGDLAKNIQY
TRBV7-9	TRBJ2-3	-	ASSFRGQHTDTQY
TRBV19	TRBJ2-5	-	ASKEADLRETQY
TRBV9	TRBJ1-1	-	ASSVAGDRRAF
TRBV12-3/TRBV12-4	TRBJ2-5	few	ASSLWGEETQY
TRBV4-3	TRBJ2-5	-	ASSQDSGTSRQETQY
TRBV3-1/TRBV3-2	TRBJ2-7	-	ASSQAGAFSYEQY
TRBV6-6	TRBJ2-5	-	ASSYPGGTQY